This T cell receptor (beta chain) appears in the sequencing data of a study of technical replicates of blood from several donors. The germline gives CDR1 SNHLY, CDR2 FYNNEI. V dropped 6 bases and J dropped 11 bases, with 17 bases sitting between them. CDR3 length: 13 amino acids. Only in-frame clones appear in the TCRdb table, and some are missing; sequencing was by immunoSEQ multiplex PCR. The sample shows approximately 79,000 clones, around 94% of them seen only once. The source is a human donor in good health. The rearrangement uses TRBV2 and TRBJ1-5; D not certain. The specimen sequenced was T cells isolated from PBMCs. CDR3 nucleotides: TGTGCCAGCAGCTTCAATCCCCGAGAGGCCCAGCATTTT. It translates to CASSFNPREAQHF.